Below are 27 T cell receptor beta chains sequenced from a single sample in a study of identical twins. Each CDR3 protein is one row after TCRdb ran MiXCR on the 5' RACE reads. The table lists about 660,000 distinct CDR3 sequences, less than 10% of them singletons, with approximately 0.96% in the top ten. These same data were also listed under a study on yellow fever vaccine responses in identical twins.

The sequenced sample consisted of PBMCs. Receptor source: a woman younger than 30 in good health.

The table lists this clonotype with a few counts. This rearrangement joins TRBV2 to TRBJ2-6; D gene ambiguous. CDR3 length: 17 residues. Germline lookup yields CDR1 SNHLY and CDR2 FYNNEI. Trimming removed 0 bases at V and 0 bases at J, with 9 bases between. CDR3 in amino acids: CASSEALMRSGANVLTF. In nucleotides, the CDR3 is TGTGCCAGCAGTGAAGCGCTTATGCGCTCTGGGGCCAACGTCCTGACTTTC.

Ten or more counts support this clonotype. This sequence joins TRBV10-2 and TRBJ2-3; 8 nucleotides agree with TRBD2. The ends lost 6 bases at V and 3 bases at J; junction bases unmatched: 5. From germline, CDR1 is WSHSY and CDR2 SAAADI. The CDR3 runs to 14 residues. The CDR3 coding sequence is TGCGCCAGCAGGGTTAGCGGGGCAACAGATACGCAGTATTTT. It is translated as CASRVSGATDTQYF.

V is TRBV4-3 and J is TRBJ2-7; the D is unclear. Trimming shortened V by 1 base and J by 6 bases, and 16 bases separated the two germline ends. The CDR3 extends over 15 amino acids. Germline CDR1 is LGHNA and CDR2 is YSLEER. The CDR3 DNA is TGCGCCAGCAGCCAAGGTACGGGCTCCTCCCTCGAGCAGTACTTC. This gives the protein CASSQGTGSSLEQYF.

This clonotype was observed many times. The chain recombines TRBV6-1 with TRBJ1-1; TRBD1 aligns across 9 bases. This CDR3 region has 16 residues. Germline CDR1 and CDR2: MNHNS and SASEGT. J lost 5 bases, V lost 7 bases, and 14 bases had no gene match. The CDR3 bases are TGTGCCAGCATACTACCCGGGACAGGGATTGGGACTGAAGCTTTCTTT. Translated: CASILPGTGIGTEAFF.

The table lists this clonotype with many counts. The V gene is TRBV6-1, the J gene TRBJ2-1, with 9 bases that match TRBD2. J lost 10 bases, V lost 6 bases, and 10 bases had no gene match. The CDR3 is 14 amino acids. Germline V gene data show CDR1 as MNHNS and CDR2 as SASEGT. CDR3 loop: CASSKSLAGSEQFF. The DNA for the CDR3 is TGTGCCAGCAGCAAAAGCCTAGCGGGGTCGGAGCAGTTCTTC.

The J gene is TRBJ2-5, the V gene TRBV2; tentatively, D is TRBD1 or TRBD2 (6 bases each). The CDR3 runs to 14 residues. The ends were cut back, 6 bases at V and 4 bases at J, with 15 bases in the middle. Germline lookup yields CDR1 SNHLY and CDR2 FYNNEI. Here the CDR3 reads CASSPGEEGETQYF. The CDR3 bases are TGTGCCAGCAGCCCAGGGGAGGAAGGAGAGACCCAGTACTTC.

Here the CDR3 reads CASSPETEEDTQYF. The CDR3 region has the DNA TGTGCCAGCTCACCGGAGACGGAGGAAGATACGCAGTATTTT. This sequence joins TRBV18 and TRBJ2-3, with a weak D call TRBD2 (5 bases). The CDR3 has 14 amino acids. Germline CDR1 and CDR2: KGHSH and LQKENI. V lost 3 bases, J lost 5 bases, and 12 bases lay in between.

This clonotype was found many times. V gene TRBV7-2 combines with J gene TRBJ1-5; TRBD1 matches 10 bases. Germline V lookup: CDR1 SGHTA, CDR2 FQGNSA. This CDR3 comprises 14 residues. V dropped 3 bases and J dropped 7; count of bases not matched to a gene: 3. The CDR3 loop is CASSFDRGRQPQHF. The CDR3 DNA reads as TGTGCCAGCAGCTTCGACAGGGGGCGGCAGCCCCAGCATTTT. The variable domain in full, with the rest retrieved from reference TRBV7-2 and TRBJ1-5, is GAGVSQSPSNKVTEKGKDVELRCDPISGHTALYWYRQSLGQGLEFLIYFQGNSAPDKSGLPSDRFSAERTGGSVSTLTIQRTQQEDSAVYLCASSFDRGRQPQHFGDGTRLSIL.

This clonotype was observed many times. This chain links TRBV12-3 or TRBV12-4 with TRBJ2-1; the D is unclear. This CDR3 has 11 residues. V was cut by 8 bases and J by 6 bases, with 8 bases left in between. DNA of the CDR3: TGTGCCAGCGGGTCCGGCAATGAGCAGTTCTTC. This encodes CASGSGNEQFF.

The rearrangement uses TRBV20-1 and TRBJ2-1; TRBD2 agrees at 7 bases. Losses at the gene ends were 5 bases for V and 5 bases for J; bases not matched to a gene: 12. Germline lookup yields CDR1 DFQATT and CDR2 SNEGSKA (reference sequence). The CDR3 extends over 15 amino acids. CDR3 amino acids: CSALLLARLHNEQFF. CDR3 coding DNA: TGCAGTGCTCTCCTACTAGCGAGGCTACACAATGAGCAGTTCTTC.

This clonotype was observed a few times. The CDR3 coding sequence is TGTGCCAGCAGCCAGGATGGAGTCCCATTCCACGAGCAGTACTTC. Protein sequence: CASSQDGVPFHEQYF. This chain connects TRBV14 to TRBJ2-7; no reliable D call. V lost 3 bases and J 5 bases, leaving 17 bases between the germline ends. Germline lookup yields CDR1 SGHDN and CDR2 FVKESK. This CDR3 has 15 residues.

This clonotype was counted ten times or more. The rearrangement uses TRBV27 and TRBJ2-3; 9 bases fit TRBD1. The ends lost 5 bases at V and 4 bases at J; junction bases unmatched: 22. Germline V gives CDR1 MNHEY, CDR2 SMNVEV (reference sequence). This CDR3 region has 20 residues. The CDR3: CASSPSGTGRFLPGADTQYF. CDR3 DNA sequence: TGTGCCAGCAGTCCATCCGGGACAGGGAGGTTTCTGCCTGGGGCAGATACGCAGTATTTT.

This clonotype was counted only a few times. The rearrangement joins TRBV5-1 to TRBJ2-7; 10 nucleotides align to TRBD2. The CDR3 runs 16 residues. The V gene end was trimmed by 4 bases and the J gene end by 4 bases; junction bases not matched to a gene: 11. Per the germline V gene, CDR1 is SGHRS and CDR2 is YFSETQ. The CDR3 protein is CASSLYGSGRGYEQYF. CDR3 in DNA: TGCGCCAGCAGCCTCTACGGAAGCGGGAGGGGATACGAGCAGTACTTC. The full variable domain, rest sourced from reference TRBV5-1 and TRBJ2-7, is KAGVTQTPRYLIKTRGQQVTLSCSPISGHRSVSWYQQTPGQGLQFLFEYFSETQRNKGNFPGRFSGRQFSNSRSEMNVSTLELGDSALYLCASSLYGSGRGYEQYFGPGTRLTVT.

This chain joins TRBV29-1 and TRBJ2-1, with D tentatively TRBD1 (6 bases). Germline CDR1 SQVTM, CDR2 ANQGSEA. The V and J ends lost 7 bases and 4 bases respectively, with 11 bases between them. The CDR3 sequence is 12 residues long. The CDR3 bases are TGCAGCGGGGGGACAACTTACAATGAGCAGTTCTTC. Amino acid sequence: CSGGTTYNEQFF.

The gene calls are TRBV28 and TRBJ2-5; D perhaps matches TRBD2 (5 bases). This CDR3 is built from 15 residues. Deletions cut 2 bases from V and 0 bases from J, with 10 bases between. The germline gives CDR1 MDHEN, CDR2 SYDVKM. The CDR3 is CASSLMRANQETQYF. The CDR3 DNA reads TGTGCCAGCAGTTTAATGAGGGCCAACCAAGAGACCCAGTACTTC.

The genes are TRBV4-3 and TRBJ2-3; the D gene is possibly TRBD2 (6 bases). The V end lost 0 bases, the J end lost 4 bases, and 11 bases lay between the germline ends. The CDR3 runs to 15 residues. Germline CDR1 reads LGHNA; CDR2 reads YSLEER. In nucleotides, the CDR3 is TGCGCCAGCAGCCAAGATTACGGAGGGGCAGATACGCAGTATTTT. It specifies CASSQDYGGADTQYF.

The chain's CDR3 is CASSLSGRVGNEQFF. The CDR3 nucleotides are TGTGCCAGCAGTTTAAGCGGGAGGGTGGGTAATGAGCAGTTCTTC. The chain combines TRBV12-3 or TRBV12-4 with TRBJ2-1; TRBD2 matches 10 bases. V gave up 2 bases and J gave up 7 bases; unmatched junction bases: 5. The CDR3 spans 15 residues.

This clonotype was detected a few times. The J gene is TRBJ2-3, the V gene TRBV10-1; tentative D call: TRBD2 (6 bases). CDR1 and CDR2 (germline): WNHNN, SYGVQD (reference sequence). This CDR3 spans 16 amino acids. The ends were cut back, 0 bases at V and 0 bases at J, with 10 bases in the middle. The CDR3 sequence: CASSESPGLSTDTQYF. In DNA, the CDR3 is TGCGCCAGCAGTGAGTCGCCGGGACTCAGCACAGATACGCAGTATTTT.

This clonotype was found a few times. The chain combines TRBV20-1 with TRBJ2-5; 7 bases map to TRBD1. The CDR3 spans 12 residues. Looked up from germline, CDR1 is DFQATT and CDR2 is SNEGSKA (reference sequence). The ends lost 6 bases at V and 5 bases at J; junction bases unmatched: 6. CDR3 DNA: TGCAGTGCCCAGGGGGTGGGGGAGACCCAGTACTTC. This translates into CSAQGVGETQYF.

The DNA of the CDR3 is TGTGCCAGCAGTGAAGCGGGGAGACTCCTCTACGAGCAGTACTTC. This encodes CASSEAGRLLYEQYF. V gene TRBV2 combines with J gene TRBJ2-7, with TRBD2 as a possible D gene (5 bases). Trimming stripped 0 bases from V and 3 bases from J, with 12 bases between. Germline lookup yields CDR1 SNHLY and CDR2 FYNNEI. CDR3 length: 15 amino acids.

This clonotype was counted only a few times. The chain employs TRBV6-1 and TRBJ1-1; TRBD1 might be the D (5 bases). The CDR3 covers 14 residues. V shed 10 bases and J shed 1 base, with 16 bases lying between them. Germline V gene data show CDR1 as MNHNS and CDR2 as SASEGT. CDR3 residues: CATWGYTTNTEAFF. The CDR3 DNA is TGTGCCACCTGGGGGTATACCACGAACACTGAAGCTTTCTTT.

The chain uses TRBV6-1 and TRBJ2-4; D possibly matches TRBD1 or TRBD2 (6 bases each). Trimming pared 5 bases from V and 1 base from J, leaving 12 bases between. This CDR3 is built from 15 residues. Per germline, CDR1 MNHNS and CDR2 SASEGT. CDR3: CASSRIGGAKNIQYF. CDR3 bases: TGTGCCAGCAGTCGTATAGGGGGGGCCAAAAACATTCAGTACTTC.

This clonotype occurred many times. The V and J genes are TRBV18 and TRBJ2-1; 7 nucleotides match TRBD1. Germline values: CDR1 KGHSH, CDR2 LQKENI. V shed 1 base, J shed 5 bases, and the junction held 8 bases outside the gene matches. The CDR3 sequence is 16 residues long. CDR3 sequence: CASSPQLGQRNNEQFF. In nucleotides, the CDR3 is TGTGCCAGCTCACCACAATTGGGACAGAGAAACAATGAGCAGTTCTTC.

The sample holds many counts of this clonotype. The chain couples TRBV10-3 to TRBJ2-1, with a weak D call TRBD2 (6 bases). Germline CDR1 ENHRY, CDR2 SYGVKD. Deletions cut 4 bases from V and 10 bases from J, with 8 bases between. The CDR3 is 11 residues long. CDR3 in amino acids: CAISGTSEQFF. The CDR3 region has the DNA TGTGCCATCAGTGGAACTAGCGAGCAGTTCTTC.

This clonotype was found a few times. The V gene is TRBV20-1, the J gene TRBJ2-7; D is undetermined. V was pared by 0 bases and J by 3 bases, with 9 bases between. Germline assignment: CDR1 DFQATT and CDR2 SNEGSKA (reference sequence). The CDR3 length is 13 residues. The CDR3 spells CSARDNEHYEQYF. DNA of the CDR3: TGCAGTGCTAGAGATAACGAACACTACGAGCAGTACTTC.

This clonotype was counted a few times. J is TRBJ2-1 and V is TRBV15, with TRBD1 matching over 10 bases. The CDR3 is 15 amino acids. Germline trimming cut 0 bases from V and 8 bases from J; bases unmatched to any gene: 4. Germline V gene sequence: CDR1 LNHNV, CDR2 YYDKDF (reference sequence). The CDR3: CATSRDRGTGDEQFF. The CDR3 DNA reads as TGTGCCACCAGCAGAGATAGAGGGACAGGGGATGAGCAGTTCTTC. The full variable domain, its missing parts supplied by reference TRBV15 and TRBJ2-1, is DAMVIQNPRYQVTQFGKPVTLSCSQTLNHNVMYWYQQKSSQAPKLLFHYYDKDFNNEADTPDNFQSRRPNTSFCFLDIRSPGLGDTAMYLCATSRDRGTGDEQFFGPGTRLTVL.

This clonotype appeared many times. The chain is built from TRBV7-2 and TRBJ2-7, with 8 positions matching TRBD1. V shed 5 bases, J shed 2 bases, and the junction held 5 bases outside the gene matches. This CDR3 region has 14 residues. Germline lookup yields CDR1 SGHTA and CDR2 FQGNSA. CDR3 sequence: CASSARQGPYEQYF. Written as DNA, the CDR3 is TGTGCCAGCAGCGCCCGACAGGGGCCCTACGAGCAGTACTTC.